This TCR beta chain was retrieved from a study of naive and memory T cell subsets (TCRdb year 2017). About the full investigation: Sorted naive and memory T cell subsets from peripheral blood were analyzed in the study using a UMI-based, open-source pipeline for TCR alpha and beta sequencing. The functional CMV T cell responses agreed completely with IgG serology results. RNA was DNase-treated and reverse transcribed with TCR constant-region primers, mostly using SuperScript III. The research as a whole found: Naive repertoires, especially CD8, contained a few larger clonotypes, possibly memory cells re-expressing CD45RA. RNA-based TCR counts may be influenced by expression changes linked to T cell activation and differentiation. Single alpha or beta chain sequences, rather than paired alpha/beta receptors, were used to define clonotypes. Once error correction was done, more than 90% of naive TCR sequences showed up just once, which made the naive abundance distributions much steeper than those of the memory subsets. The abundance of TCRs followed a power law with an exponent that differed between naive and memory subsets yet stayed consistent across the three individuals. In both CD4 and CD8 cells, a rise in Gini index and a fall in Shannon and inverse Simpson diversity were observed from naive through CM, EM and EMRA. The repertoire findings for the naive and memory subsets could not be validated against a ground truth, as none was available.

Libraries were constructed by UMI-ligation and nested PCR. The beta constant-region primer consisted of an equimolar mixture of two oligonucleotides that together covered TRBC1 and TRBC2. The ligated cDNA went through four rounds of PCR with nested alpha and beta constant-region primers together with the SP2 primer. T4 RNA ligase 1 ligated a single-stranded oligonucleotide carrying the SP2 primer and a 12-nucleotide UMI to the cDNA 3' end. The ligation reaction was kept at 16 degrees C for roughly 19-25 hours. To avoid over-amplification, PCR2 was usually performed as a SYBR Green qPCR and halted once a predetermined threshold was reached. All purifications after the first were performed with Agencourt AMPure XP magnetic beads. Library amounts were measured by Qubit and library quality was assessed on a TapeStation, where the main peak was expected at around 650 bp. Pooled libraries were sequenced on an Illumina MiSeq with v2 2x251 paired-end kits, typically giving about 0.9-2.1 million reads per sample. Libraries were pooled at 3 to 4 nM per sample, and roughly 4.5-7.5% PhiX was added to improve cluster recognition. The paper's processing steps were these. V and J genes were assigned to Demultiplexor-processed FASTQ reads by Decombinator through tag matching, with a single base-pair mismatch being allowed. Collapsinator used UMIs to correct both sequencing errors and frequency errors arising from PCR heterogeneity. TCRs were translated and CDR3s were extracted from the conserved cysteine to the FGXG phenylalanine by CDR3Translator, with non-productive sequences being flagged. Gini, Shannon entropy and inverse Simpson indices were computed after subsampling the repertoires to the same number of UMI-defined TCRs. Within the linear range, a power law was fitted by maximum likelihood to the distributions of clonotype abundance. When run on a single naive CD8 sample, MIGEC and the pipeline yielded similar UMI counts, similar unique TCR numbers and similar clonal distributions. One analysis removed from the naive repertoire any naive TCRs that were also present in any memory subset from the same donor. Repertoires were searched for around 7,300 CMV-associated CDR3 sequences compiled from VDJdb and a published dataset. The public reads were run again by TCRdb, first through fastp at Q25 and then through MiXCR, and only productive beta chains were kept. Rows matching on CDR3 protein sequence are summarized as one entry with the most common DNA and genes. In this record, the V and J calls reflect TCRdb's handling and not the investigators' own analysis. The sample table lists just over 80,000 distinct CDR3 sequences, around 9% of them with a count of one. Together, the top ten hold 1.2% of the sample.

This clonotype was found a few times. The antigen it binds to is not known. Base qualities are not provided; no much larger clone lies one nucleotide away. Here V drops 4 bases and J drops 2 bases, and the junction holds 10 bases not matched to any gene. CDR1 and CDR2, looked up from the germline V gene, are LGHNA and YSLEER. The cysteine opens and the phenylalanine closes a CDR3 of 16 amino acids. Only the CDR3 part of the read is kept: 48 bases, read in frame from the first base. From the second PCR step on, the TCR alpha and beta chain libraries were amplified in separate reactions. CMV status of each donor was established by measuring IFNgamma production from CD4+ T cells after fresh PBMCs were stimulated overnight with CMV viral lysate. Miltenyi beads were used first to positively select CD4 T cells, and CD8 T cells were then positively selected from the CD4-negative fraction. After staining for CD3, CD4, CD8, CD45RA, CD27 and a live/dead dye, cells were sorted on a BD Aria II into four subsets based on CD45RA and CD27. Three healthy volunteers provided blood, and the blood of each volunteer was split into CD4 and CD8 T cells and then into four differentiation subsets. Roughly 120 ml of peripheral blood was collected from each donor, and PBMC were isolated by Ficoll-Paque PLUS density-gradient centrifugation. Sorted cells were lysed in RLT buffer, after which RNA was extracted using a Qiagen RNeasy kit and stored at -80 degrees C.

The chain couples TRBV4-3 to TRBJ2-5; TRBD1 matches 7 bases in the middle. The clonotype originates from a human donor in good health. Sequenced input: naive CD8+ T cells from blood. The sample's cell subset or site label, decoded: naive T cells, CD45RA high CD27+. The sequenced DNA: TGCGCCAGCAGCCCAGATGGGGGACAGACACAAGAGACCCAGTACTTC. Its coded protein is CASSPDGGQTQETQYF.